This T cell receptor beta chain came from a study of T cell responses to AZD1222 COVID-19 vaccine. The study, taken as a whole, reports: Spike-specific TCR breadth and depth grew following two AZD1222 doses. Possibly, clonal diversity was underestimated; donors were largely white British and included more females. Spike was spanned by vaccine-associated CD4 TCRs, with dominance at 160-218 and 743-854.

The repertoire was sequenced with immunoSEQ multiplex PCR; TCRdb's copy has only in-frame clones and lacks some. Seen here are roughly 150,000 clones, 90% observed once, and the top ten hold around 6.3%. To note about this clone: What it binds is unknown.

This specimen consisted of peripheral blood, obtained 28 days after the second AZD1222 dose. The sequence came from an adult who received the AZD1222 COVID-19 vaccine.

Here the CDR3 DNA reads TGTGCCAGCAGCACCCACCTTCCTTCCGGGAATGAGCAGTTCTTC. Residues: CASSTHLPSGNEQFF. The V gene is TRBV6-6, the J gene TRBJ2-1, with D unresolved. Looked up from germline, CDR1 is MNHNY and CDR2 is SVGAGI (reference sequence). The V end lost 6 bases, the J end lost 7 bases, and 19 bases lay between the germline ends. CDR3 length: 15 residues.